This T cell receptor (beta chain) was retrieved from a study of cytomegalovirus exposure and HLA in healthy donors. Study-level points and caveats: More clonal expansion characterized HLA-associated TCR beta chains than equally common others in a later analysis. HLA-A and HLA-B allele assignments for most subjects were reportedly predicted accurately using TCR beta sequences. The authors considered a cluster of highly shared sequence variants likely to be a sequencing artifact. Per a later analysis, 18,000 or so TCR beta sequences showed association with HLA alleles at 0.05 false discovery rate.

This CDR3 is 15 amino acids long. Germline lookup yields CDR1 GTSNPN and CDR2 SVGIG (reference sequence). Trimming stripped 1 base from V and 4 bases from J, with 15 bases between. To note about this clone: What it binds is unknown.

Primers for the PCR totalled 60 Vbeta and 13 Jbeta. Measured with immunoSEQ multiplex PCR; TCRdb has only the in-frame clones, and not every one. The sample lists some 120,000 clones, about 81% occurring once. The sample comprised PBMCs. J is TRBJ2-3 and V is TRBV30, with D hard to call. The receptor's source is a man in his forties in good health and CMV-seronegative. The CDR3 DNA sequence: TGTGCCTGGAGTGCCGGAACCCTGGGCGCAGATACGCAGTATTTT. Translating it yields CAWSAGTLGADTQYF.